A selection of T cell receptor beta chains follows, all from one sample in a study of blood T cell repertoires in COVID-19. Assay: immunoSEQ multiplex PCR; the TCRdb copy retains only in-frame clones and omits some. Among roughly 80,000 clones listed, 70% to 90% were seen once. Specimen: peripheral blood. These receptors all stem from an older man in a cohort sampled during active COVID-19. Each CDR3 is given with its conserved first and last residue. The D gene is left open where the match is weak. Expanded clones are given a class, and other clones once, few, many or no size at all.

clone size	V gene	D gene	J gene	CDR3 protein	CDR3 DNA
.	TRBV7-2	.	TRBJ1-2	CASSFEGRYGYTF	TGTGCCAGCAGCTTCGAGGGCCGCTATGGCTACACCTTC
.	TRBV6-6	.	TRBJ2-5	CASTTGGQRQETQYF	TGTGCCAGCACCACGGGTGGACAGAGACAAGAGACCCAGTACTTC
.	TRBV12-3/TRBV12-4	TRBD1	TRBJ2-1	CASRAVGTGGFF	TGTGCCAGCAGGGCGGTCGGGACAGGGGGGTTCTTC
.	TRBV5-6	TRBD1	TRBJ1-1	CASSEGAFTEAFF	TGTGCCAGCAGCGAGGGGGCGTTCACTGAAGCTTTCTTT
.	TRBV3-1/TRBV3-2	TRBD1	TRBJ2-5	CASSQGGTGGTFGETQYF	TGTGCCAGCAGCCAAGGGGGGACAGGGGGCACCTTCGGGGAGACCCAGTACTTC
.	TRBV28	TRBD1	TRBJ2-1	CASSRRTGSYNEQFF	TGTGCCAGCAGTAGACGGACAGGCTCCTACAATGAGCAGTTCTTC
.	TRBV6-1	.	TRBJ2-3	CASSEAGYTQYF	TGTGCCAGCAGTGAGGCGGGGTATACGCAGTATTTT
.	TRBV5-4	.	TRBJ2-7	CASSLGGAGGRSLGEQYF	TGTGCCAGCAGCCTGGGGGGGGCAGGGGGAAGGTCGCTTGGCGAGCAGTACTTC
.	TRBV6-5	.	TRBJ2-7	CASSYQAYEQYF	TGTGCCAGCAGTTATCAGGCGTACGAGCAGTACTTC
.	TRBV5-5	TRBD1	TRBJ2-5	CASSLHPAGGWETQYF	TGTGCCAGCAGCCTACACCCCGCAGGGGGTTGGGAGACCCAGTACTTC
.	TRBV2	TRBD1	TRBJ2-2	CASSLQGEGAGELFF	TGTGCCAGCAGTCTGCAGGGGGAAGGGGCCGGGGAGCTGTTTTTT
.	TRBV7-3	TRBD1	TRBJ2-5	CASSADRGETQYF	TGTGCCAGCAGCGCCGACAGGGGAGAGACCCAGTACTTC
.	TRBV2	TRBD2	TRBJ2-5	CASRAGLVRVQETQYF	TGTGCCAGCAGGGCCGGACTAGTGAGGGTCCAAGAGACCCAGTACTTC
few	TRBV2	.	TRBJ1-1	CASSLGVNTEAFF	TGTGCCAGCAGTTTAGGGGTGAACACTGAAGCTTTCTTT
.	TRBV7-2	TRBD1	TRBJ2-7	CASSLAARQGANEQYF	TGTGCCAGCAGCTTAGCGGCGCGACAGGGGGCTAACGAGCAGTACTTC
.	TRBV5-8	TRBD1	TRBJ1-2	CASSSPTGVPGYTF	TGTGCCAGCAGCTCCCCGACAGGGGTTCCTGGCTACACCTTC
.	TRBV4-2	TRBD1	TRBJ2-3	CASSPLDRDTDTQYF	TGTGCCAGCAGCCCCTTGGACAGGGACACAGATACGCAGTATTTT
.	TRBV4-1	.	TRBJ2-2	CASSLIFGGLANTGELFF	TGCGCCAGCAGCCTCATTTTTGGGGGACTCGCGAACACCGGGGAGCTGTTTTTT
.	TRBV6-5	.	TRBJ1-2	CASSYARGTNYGYTF	TGTGCCAGCAGTTACGCTCGGGGAACTAACTATGGCTACACCTTC
.	TRBV27	TRBD1	TRBJ1-2	CASSRGQGAEYGYTF	TGTGCCAGCAGCCGGGGACAGGGGGCAGAGTATGGCTACACCTTC
.	TRBV19	.	TRBJ1-4	CASARGAGLLEEKLFF	TGTGCCAGTGCCCGGGGTGCGGGGCTATTGGAAGAAAAACTGTTTTTT
.	TRBV6-2/TRBV6-3	.	TRBJ1-2	CASSPPGHNYGYTF	TGTGCCAGCAGTCCCCCGGGACACAACTATGGCTACACCTTC
.	TRBV6-2/TRBV6-3	TRBD1	TRBJ2-1	CASSQHKGQGLDEQFF	TGTGCCAGCAGTCAACATAAGGGACAGGGTTTGGATGAGCAGTTCTTC
.	TRBV7-9	.	TRBJ1-1	CASREGSTEAFF	TGTGCCAGCCGGGAGGGATCCACTGAAGCTTTCTTT
.	TRBV11-2	TRBD2	TRBJ2-5	CASSQSGGAPFETQYF	TGTGCCAGCAGCCAGAGCGGGGGGGCGCCGTTTGAGACCCAGTACTTC
.	TRBV10-3	TRBD1	TRBJ1-1	CAIRETGLTEAFF	TGTGCCATCAGAGAGACAGGGCTCACTGAAGCTTTCTTT
.	TRBV12-5	.	TRBJ2-7	CASGSTGFRSYEQYF	TGTGCTAGTGGATCGACAGGATTTCGCTCCTACGAGCAGTACTTC
.	TRBV5-1	.	TRBJ1-1	CASSLASGWFTEAFF	TGCGCCAGCAGCTTGGCCTCAGGCTGGTTCACTGAAGCTTTCTTT
.	TRBV7-2	.	TRBJ1-5	CASSWGLYSNQPQHF	TGTGCCAGCAGCTGGGGACTTTATAGCAATCAGCCCCAGCATTTT
.	TRBV5-8	.	TRBJ1-5	CASSLLRQPQHF	TGTGCCAGCAGCTTACTTCGCCAGCCCCAGCATTTT
large	TRBV25-1	.	TRBJ1-2	CASSVQIGGYTF	TGTGCCAGCAGTGTACAAATTGGTGGCTACACCTTC
.	TRBV5-6	.	TRBJ1-2	CASSSRGNYGYTF	TGTGCCAGCAGCTCCAGGGGCAACTATGGCTACACCTTC
.	TRBV5-5	.	TRBJ1-2	CASSSLQNSNYGYTF	TGTGCCAGCAGCTCATTACAGAACTCTAACTATGGCTACACCTTC
.	TRBV6-2/TRBV6-3	.	TRBJ2-7	CASSLLIRGKQYF	TGTGCCAGCAGCCTTCTCATCCGGGGAAAGCAGTACTTC
.	TRBV20-1	.	TRBJ2-1	CSAPSAHEQFF	TGCAGTGCCCCTAGTGCTCATGAGCAGTTCTTC
.	TRBV12-3/TRBV12-4	.	TRBJ1-2	CASSFGGVGGYTF	TGTGCCAGCAGTTTTGGAGGGGTGGGCGGCTACACCTTC
.	TRBV6-6	TRBD1	TRBJ2-1	CASTPGQGTNEQFF	TGTGCCAGCACCCCAGGACAGGGAACCAATGAGCAGTTCTTC
.	TRBV7-3	.	TRBJ1-2	CASSTRTGKGYTF	TGTGCCAGCAGCACCAGGACGGGAAAAGGCTACACCTTC
.	TRBV29-1	TRBD1	TRBJ1-4	CSVCFDRGDEKLFF	TGCAGCGTCTGTTTTGACAGGGGGGATGAAAAACTGTTTTTT
.	TRBV5-5	.	TRBJ2-5	CASTETGFQSETQYF	TGTGCCAGCACCGAAACGGGATTTCAATCAGAGACCCAGTACTTC
once	TRBV19	TRBD2	TRBJ2-2	CASRLAGENTGELFF	TGTGCCAGTAGATTAGCGGGGGAGAACACCGGGGAGCTGTTTTTT
.	TRBV9	TRBD1	TRBJ1-3	CASSTGQGANGNTIYF	TGTGCCAGCAGCACCGGACAGGGGGCTAATGGAAACACCATATATTTT
.	TRBV3-1/TRBV3-2	.	TRBJ2-5	CASKGLQETQYF	TGTGCCAGCAAGGGACTGCAAGAGACCCAGTACTTC
.	TRBV11-2	TRBD2	TRBJ2-3	CASSLVVGGRSTDTQYF	TGTGCCAGCAGCTTAGTTGTCGGCGGGAGGAGCACAGATACGCAGTATTTT
.	TRBV24-1	TRBD1	TRBJ2-5	CATSDSGTGFQETQYF	TGTGCCACCAGTGATTCGGGGACAGGGTTCCAAGAGACCCAGTACTTC
.	TRBV7-2	.	TRBJ2-5	CASSPRLTQETQYF	TGTGCCAGCAGCCCCAGACTGACCCAAGAGACCCAGTACTTC
.	TRBV6-5	TRBD1	TRBJ1-3	CASSRGQGAGNTIYF	TGTGCCAGCAGTCGGGGACAGGGGGCCGGAAACACCATATATTTT
once	TRBV19	.	TRBJ2-1	CASSIGLREGGAYNEQFF	TGTGCCAGTAGTATTGGGTTGAGGGAAGGGGGAGCCTACAATGAGCAGTTCTTC
.	TRBV19	.	TRBJ2-3	CASRPILSRADTQYF	TGTGCCAGTAGACCGATACTAAGTCGCGCGGATACGCAGTATTTT
.	TRBV5-8	TRBD1	TRBJ1-6	CASSRGQGGNSPLHF	TGTGCCAGCAGCCGCGGACAGGGGGGTAATTCACCCCTCCACTTT
.	TRBV4-1	TRBD2	TRBJ2-3	CASSQDPAGLADTQYF	TGCGCCAGCAGCCAAGATCCAGCGGGGTTGGCAGATACGCAGTATTTT
.	TRBV5-1	.	TRBJ1-2	CASRPTTLSAGGYTF	TGCGCCAGCAGGCCTACTACCTTATCTGCAGGGGGCTACACCTTC
.	TRBV18	TRBD1	TRBJ1-1	CASSQGANTEAFF	TGTGCCAGCTCACAGGGGGCGAACACTGAAGCTTTCTTT
.	TRBV6-6	.	TRBJ2-1	CATHPAGASTNEQFF	TGTGCCACCCACCCTGCGGGGGCGTCGACCAATGAGCAGTTCTTC
.	TRBV19	.	TRBJ1-2	CASSAQRDTNYGYTF	TGTGCCAGTAGTGCCCAACGGGACACTAACTATGGCTACACCTTC
.	TRBV2	TRBD2	TRBJ2-5	CASSEALRASGQETQYF	TGTGCCAGCAGTGAAGCGCTTCGGGCTAGCGGCCAAGAGACCCAGTACTTC
few	TRBV6-6	.	TRBJ2-5	CASSLPVGETQYF	TGTGCCAGCAGTTTACCCGTCGGGGAGACCCAGTACTTC